A selection of T cell receptor beta chains follows, all from one sample in a study of cytomegalovirus exposure and HLA in healthy donors. The table came from immunoSEQ multiplex PCR; TCRdb's copy has only in-frame clones and leaves some out. The sample lists roughly 150,000 clones, 85% to 90% occurring once. Sequenced material: PBMCs. The source is a woman under 30 in good health and CMV-seropositive. The CDR3 runs from the conserved cysteine through the conserved F or W. The order of the fields is clone size, J gene, V gene, D gene, CDR3 protein, CDR3 DNA. D genes are given only for firm matches. Where a row states a size, it is once, few, many or the class of an expanded clone; other rows omit it.

>NA|TRBJ1-4|TRBV18|TRBD1
CASSPPGTEGEKLFF
TGTGCCAGCTCACCCCCCGGGACAGAAGGTGAAAAACTGTTTTTT
>NA|TRBJ2-1|TRBV7-3|NA
CASSLTGTCPYNEQFF
TGTGCCAGCAGCTTAACCGGGACTTGCCCCTACAATGAGCAGTTCTTC
>NA|TRBJ2-2|TRBV5-1|NA
CASSLLQGNTGELFF
TGCGCCAGCAGCTTGCTACAGGGGAACACCGGGGAGCTGTTTTTT
>NA|TRBJ2-3|TRBV4-1|TRBD2
CASSLAGADTQYF
TGCGCCAGCAGCCTAGCGGGAGCAGATACGCAGTATTTT
>once|TRBJ1-2|TRBV25-1|TRBD1
CASSELGAGGLYGYTF
TGTGCCAGCAGTGAATTAGGGGCAGGGGGGCTCTATGGCTACACCTTC
>many|TRBJ2-2|TRBV6-4|NA
CASSGTNTGELFF
TGTGCCAGCAGTGGGACTAACACCGGGGAGCTGTTTTTT
>NA|TRBJ2-6|TRBV27|NA
CASSQGSGANVLTF
TGTGCCAGCAGTCAGGGTAGTGGGGCCAACGTCCTGACTTTC
>NA|TRBJ1-1|TRBV19|NA
CASRDTANTEAFF
TGTGCCAGCCGGGACACAGCGAACACTGAAGCTTTCTTT
>NA|TRBJ2-2|TRBV11-3|NA
CASSLQTGELFF
TGTGCCAGCAGCTTACAGACCGGGGAGCTGTTTTTT
>NA|TRBJ2-2|TRBV28|TRBD2
CASSWTSGNTGELFF
TGTGCCAGCAGTTGGACTAGCGGGAACACCGGGGAGCTGTTTTTT
>once|TRBJ2-5|TRBV7-2|TRBD2
CASSLGAGAEETQYF
TGTGCCAGCAGCCTAGGGGCGGGAGCAGAGGAGACCCAGTACTTC
>NA|TRBJ1-1|TRBV5-1|NA
CASSLIDTEAFF
TGCGCCAGCAGCTTAATCGACACTGAAGCTTTCTTT
>NA|TRBJ2-2|TRBV18|NA
CASSLRSDTGELFF
TGTGCCAGCTCACTCCGCTCAGACACCGGGGAGCTGTTTTTT
>NA|TRBJ2-1|TRBV7-2|TRBD2
CASSLRLAGPSYNEQFF
TGTGCCAGCAGCTTAAGACTAGCGGGCCCCTCCTACAATGAGCAGTTCTTC
>once|TRBJ1-4|TRBV28|NA
CASNRGYNEKLFF
TGTGCCAGCAATCGGGGATATAATGAAAAACTGTTTTTT
>NA|TRBJ1-5|TRBV6-6|NA
CASLKGRDLQPQHF
TGTGCCAGCCTTAAAGGACGGGATCTTCAGCCCCAGCATTTT
>once|TRBJ2-3|TRBV29-1|TRBD1
CSVEDFPTGARTDTQYF
TGCAGCGTTGAAGATTTTCCGACAGGGGCCCGCACAGATACGCAGTATTTT
>NA|TRBJ1-2|TRBV11-2|NA
CASSLSGNYGYTF
TGTGCCAGCAGCTTATCGGGGAACTATGGCTACACCTTC
>NA|TRBJ1-2|TRBV6-1|NA
CASSEAGRGSYGYTF
TGTGCCAGCAGTGAAGCGGGCAGGGGTTCCTATGGCTACACCTTC
>NA|TRBJ2-1|TRBV5-1|TRBD1
CASSLGPRDRGHNEQFF
TGCGCCAGCAGCTTGGGGCCCCGGGACAGGGGACACAATGAGCAGTTCTTC
>NA|TRBJ1-3|TRBV30|TRBD1
CAWQDRGLGNTIYF
TGTGCCTGGCAGGACAGGGGGCTCGGAAACACCATATATTTT
>NA|TRBJ2-4|TRBV27|NA
CASSLSTSWNIQYF
TGTGCCAGCAGTTTATCCACTAGCTGGAACATTCAGTACTTC
>NA|TRBJ1-4|TRBV18|TRBD1
CASSPGTGDEKLFF
TGTGCCAGCTCGCCCGGGACAGGGGACGAAAAACTGTTTTTT
>NA|TRBJ1-1|TRBV28|TRBD1
CASSNNRGLVGEAFF
TGTGCCAGCAGTAACAACAGGGGGCTGGTGGGTGAAGCTTTCTTT
>NA|TRBJ2-4|TRBV15|TRBD2
CATSRESGIRNIQYF
TGTGCCACCAGCAGAGAAAGCGGGATAAGGAACATTCAGTACTTC
>NA|TRBJ2-3|TRBV30|NA
CAWSMTSRTDTQYF
TGTGCCTGGAGTATGACTAGTCGTACAGATACGCAGTATTTT
>NA|TRBJ2-1|TRBV12-5|TRBD2
CASGSTGTSGRTNEQFF
TGTGCTAGTGGGAGCACCGGGACTAGCGGGAGGACCAATGAGCAGTTCTTC
>NA|TRBJ2-1|TRBV5-1|TRBD2
CASSPGTSGSSYNEQFF
TGCGCCAGCAGCCCCGGGACTAGCGGGAGCTCCTACAATGAGCAGTTCTTC